Below are 22 T cell receptor beta chains sequenced from a single sample in a study of OX40 agonist ivuxolimab in advanced cancers. TCRdb keeps only in-frame clones here, not all; method: immunoSEQ multiplex PCR. This sample has more than 50,000 clones, with nearly 90% found just once. The sequences come from CD4+ or CD8+ T cells sorted from blood, collected in a trial of the OX40 agonist ivuxolimab. These receptors all stem from an adult with an advanced solid tumor such as melanoma, head and neck, liver or kidney cancer.

This chain links TRBV29-1 with TRBJ2-3; TRBD1 matches at 8 bases. Germline values: CDR1 SQVTM, CDR2 ANQGSEA. CDR3 length equals 15 residues. V lost 7 bases, J lost 3 bases, and 12 bases stayed unmatched. CDR3 region: CSAEGDRGMTDTQYF. The DNA for the CDR3 is TGCAGCGCCGAGGGAGACAGGGGTATGACAGATACGCAGTATTTT.

This sequence joins TRBV21-1 and TRBJ2-7. TRBV21-1 is designated a pseudogene. The CDR3 is 16 residues long. DNA for the CDR3: TGTGCCAGCAGCAAAGGAGCTCCGGGACCCATCTACGAGCAGTACTTC. The encoded protein is CASSKGAPGPIYEQYF.

The V call is TRBV13, the J call TRBJ2-5, with D tentatively TRBD1 or TRBD2 (5 bases each). The tail of the sequence fits TRBJ2-7 better, so the J call may be wrong. The CDR3 covers 14 residues. Germline assignment: CDR1 PRHDT and CDR2 FYEKMQ (reference sequence). The CDR3 DNA is TGTGCCAGCAGCTTAGGGGGGGTTACATACGAGCAGTACTTC. As protein: CASSLGGVTYEQYF.

The chain carries TRBV18 and TRBJ1-5; D gene ambiguous. CDR1 and CDR2 (germline): KGHSH, LQKENI. The CDR3 contains 15 residues. V lost 1 base to trimming and J lost 10 bases, with 17 bases between them. CDR3 DNA: TGTGCCAGCTCACCACGAGCCGCAGTTGATACTCCCCAGCATTTT. Translating it yields CASSPRAAVDTPQHF.

This sequence joins TRBV21-1 and TRBJ1-5. TRBV21-1 is shown as a pseudogene. The CDR3 sequence is 15 residues long. The CDR3 loop is CASSKGGHEGKPQHF. In nucleotides, the CDR3 is TGTGCCAGCAGCAAAGGAGGGCACGAGGGTAAGCCCCAGCATTTT.

The V and J genes are TRBV19 and TRBJ1-1; the match to TRBD1 covers 9 bases. Trimming removed 5 bases from V and 5 bases from J; junction bases left unmatched: 6. The CDR3 loop spans 14 amino acids. The germline V gene encodes CDR1 LNHDA and CDR2 SQIVND (reference sequence). The CDR3 DNA follows: TGTGCCAGTAGTCCCTCGACAGGGGGAACTGAAGCTTTCTTT. This translates into CASSPSTGGTEAFF.

The CDR3 bases are TGTGCCAGCAGCTTACAAGTCAGAGCTAGCGGGGGTACGCAGTATTTT. Translated, it gives CASSLQVRASGGTQYF. The V and J genes are TRBV7-3 and TRBJ2-3; the match to TRBD2 covers 10 bases. CDR3 length equals 16 residues. Unmatched junction bases numbered 10, after V lost 2 bases and J lost 8 bases. Germline CDR1 SGHTA, CDR2 FQGTGA.

The rearrangement links TRBV9 to TRBJ1-6, with 7 bases lining up with TRBD1. The CDR3 runs to 14 residues. The trim removed 1 base at V and 8 bases at J, leaving 3 bases unmatched. From germline, CDR1 is SGDLS and CDR2 YYNGEE. This chain's CDR3 is CASSVTGADSPLHF. CDR3 in DNA: TGTGCCAGCAGCGTAACAGGGGCGGATTCACCCCTCCACTTT.

The chain carries TRBV5-5 and TRBJ2-2, with 10 bases lining up with TRBD1. This CDR3 comprises 17 residues. Germline values: CDR1 SGHKS, CDR2 YYEKEE (reference sequence). Trimming took 0 bases from V and 3 from J; bases not matched to a gene: 5. The CDR3 region has the DNA TGTGCCAGCAGCTTGGGGCCGGGACAGGGGTACACCGGGGAGCTGTTTTTT. Translated, it gives CASSLGPGQGYTGELFF.

The rearrangement links TRBV30 to TRBJ1-3; D gene uncertain. The CDR3 totals 12 residues. Germline values: CDR1 GTSNPN, CDR2 SVGIG (reference sequence). Trimming left V 2 bases short and J 9 bases short, with 11 bases between. The CDR3 protein is CAWSPTGVTIYF. The CDR3 DNA follows: TGTGCCTGGAGTCCCACCGGGGTCACCATATATTTT.

This chain joins TRBV2 and TRBJ1-4; D call uncertain. The CDR3 is 12 amino acids. V was trimmed by 3 bases and J by 8 bases, leaving 7 bases between them. Germline V gene sequence: CDR1 SNHLY, CDR2 FYNNEI. CDR3 in amino acids: CASSDTDEKLFF. For the CDR3, the DNA is TGTGCCAGCAGTGACACCGACGAAAAACTGTTTTTT. The full variable domain, with the rest looked up from reference TRBV2 and TRBJ1-4, is EPEVTQTPSHQVTQMGQEVILRCVPISNHLYFYWYRQILGQKVEFLVSFYNNEISEKSEIFDDQFSVERPDGSNFTLKIRSTKLEDSAMYFCASSDTDEKLFFGSGTQLSVL.

The rearrangement uses TRBV19 and TRBJ1-6; weak D call: TRBD1 (6 bases). Germline V CDR1 and CDR2: LNHDA, SQIVND (reference sequence). Between the trimmed V and J ends, which lost 5 bases and 5 bases, there was a span of 13 bases. This CDR3 spans 15 amino acids. As DNA, the CDR3 is TGTGCCAGTAGTCTCCGGACAGTGAATAATTCACCCCTCCACTTT. Its translation: CASSLRTVNNSPLHF.

The chain uses TRBV10-3 and TRBJ2-5, with D tentatively TRBD2 (7 bases). Trimming shortened V by 10 bases and J by 5 bases, and 23 bases separated the two germline ends. The CDR3 runs to 15 residues. Per germline, CDR1 ENHRY and CDR2 SYGVKD. CDR3 nucleotides: TGTGCCACCACCCCCATGGGGGGGGCAGGGGAGACCCAGTACTTC. Encoded protein: CATTPMGGAGETQYF.

V and J are TRBV5-6 and TRBJ1-2; D is undetermined. The CDR3 is 15 amino acids. Trimming shortened V by 4 bases and J by 2 bases, and 15 bases separated the two germline ends. In germline, CDR1 is SGHDT, CDR2 YYEEEE. The CDR3: CASSLLGLANYGYTF. The DNA for the CDR3 is TGTGCCAGCAGCCTACTAGGGTTGGCCAACTATGGCTACACCTTC.

The chain carries TRBV19 and TRBJ2-2; D might be TRBD2 (5 bases). V was trimmed by 10 bases and J by 3 bases, leaving 27 bases between them. This CDR3 comprises 18 residues. Germline V gene sequence: CDR1 LNHDA, CDR2 SQIVND (reference sequence). CDR3 in DNA: TGTGCCACCACCCTCCCGGGGATGGAGCTTACGGACACCGGGGAGCTGTTTTTT. Translated: CATTLPGMELTDTGELFF. Looking up the rest from reference TRBV19 and TRBJ2-2 gives the full variable domain: DGGITQSPKYLFRKEGQNVTLSCEQNLNHDAMYWYRQDPGQGLRLIYYSQIVNDFQKGDIAEGYSVSREKKESFPLTVTSAQKNPTAFYLCATTLPGMELTDTGELFFGEGSRLTVL.

The chain links TRBV7-3 to TRBJ1-5; D ambiguous. Germline CDR1 reads SGHTA; CDR2 reads FQGTGA. The ends were cut back, 1 base at V and 1 base at J, with 8 bases in the middle. CDR3 length: 15 residues. The CDR3 here is CASSLRSNSNQPQHF. CDR3 nucleotide sequence: TGTGCCAGCAGCTTAAGGTCCAACAGCAATCAGCCCCAGCATTTT.

The genes are TRBV28 and TRBJ2-3; 8 nucleotides agree with TRBD2. This CDR3 is 13 amino acids long. Germline CDR1 reads MDHEN; CDR2 reads SYDVKM. After removal of 5 bases from V and 4 bases from J, the junction contained 2 bases not matched to a gene. CDR3 nucleotides: TGTGCCAGCAGTCCCGGGGGGGCAGATACGCAGTATTTT. It codes for CASSPGGADTQYF.

The chain carries TRBV5-4 and TRBJ2-5; 11 bases are a match to TRBD1. Per germline, CDR1 SGHNT and CDR2 YYREEE (reference sequence). The CDR3 is 15 residues long. V lost 4 bases, J lost 6 bases, and 8 bases stayed unmatched. In DNA form, the CDR3 reads TGTGCCAGCAGCGATGGGACAGGGGGATGGAAGACCCAGTACTTC. It encodes CASSDGTGGWKTQYF.

This clone was counted a single time. V and J are TRBV6-1 and TRBJ2-3; a weak D match, TRBD1 (6 bases). CDR1 is MNHNS, CDR2 SASEGT, per germline. This CDR3 comprises 17 residues. Trimming pared 1 base from V and 6 bases from J, leaving 20 bases between. The CDR3: CASSEDGGRTRSDTQYF. The CDR3 DNA reads TGTGCCAGCAGTGAAGATGGGGGCCGAACTAGGTCGGATACGCAGTATTTT.

The V and J genes are TRBV28 and TRBJ2-5; TRBD2 matches at 15 bases. Germline V gives CDR1 MDHEN, CDR2 SYDVKM. The CDR3 spans 15 residues. V shed 8 bases, J shed 6 bases, and the junction held 7 bases outside the gene matches. CDR3 nucleotides: TGTGCCAGCTGGACTAGCGGGGGGGCCGGAAAGACCCAGTACTTC. Encoded protein: CASWTSGGAGKTQYF.

The chain recombines TRBV7-8 with TRBJ2-2, with 7 nucleotides matching TRBD1. After removal of 1 base from V and 2 bases from J, the junction contained 4 bases not matched to a gene. The CDR3 runs 16 residues. Germline V gene lookup returns CDR1 SGHVS and CDR2 FQNEAQ. DNA for the CDR3: TGTGCCAGCAGCTTAGAGGGACAGCCAAACACCGGGGAGCTGTTTTTT. It encodes CASSLEGQPNTGELFF.

This chain joins TRBV28 and TRBJ2-1; TRBD2 matches at 7 bases. Germline V gene lookup returns CDR1 MDHEN and CDR2 SYDVKM. The junction had 12 bases not matched to a gene; V was cut back by 4 bases and J by 6 bases. The CDR3 loop spans 16 amino acids. CDR3 protein: CASSSRLAQSRNEQFF. The CDR3 nucleotides read TGTGCCAGCAGTTCCCGACTAGCCCAAAGCCGCAATGAGCAGTTCTTC.